What follows are 23 T cell receptor beta chains derived from one specimen sequenced in a study of T cells after posttransplantation cyclophosphamide (dated by TCRdb to between 2015 and 2016). According to the study, the label for this sample's treatment or condition signals: high-dose cyclophosphamide on days +3 and +4 as single-agent GVHD prophylaxis. Busulfan and fludarabine conditioning, a related or unrelated marrow graft, and cyclophosphamide on days +3 and +4 were given to PTCy patients. The receptor library was made with the immunoSEQ multiplex PCR assay. In TCRdb, the immuneACCESS table is reduced to in-frame sequences with V and J assigned. These tables do not hold every clone; where another copy was compared, an unresolved V gene accounts for under half, and the others remain unexplained. The sample contains tens of thousands of clones, around four fifths of them found a single time. The ten largest clones represent approximately 8.7% of the sample.

Sequenced material: CD4+ T cells sorted from blood, taken roughly 250 weeks after a stem cell transplant with posttransplant cyclophosphamide. These receptors were taken from a female patient in her 40s who received an allogeneic stem cell transplant from a related donor, was CMV-positive, and had no GVHD. Some T cells present after a transplant may be cells of the graft donor.

The CDR3 spells CASSSTGARNNEQFF. In nucleotides, the CDR3 is TGTGCCAGTAGTTCGACAGGGGCCAGGAACAATGAGCAGTTCTTC. The gene calls are TRBV19 and TRBJ2-1, with 8 bases aligning to TRBD1. The CDR3 runs 15 residues. V gave up 5 bases and J gave up 5 bases; unmatched junction bases: 8. From germline, CDR1 is LNHDA and CDR2 SQIVND (reference sequence).

Here the CDR3 reads CSVFVTSGAGSGKTQYF. CDR3 in DNA: TGCAGCGTTTTCGTGACTAGCGGGGCTGGATCCGGTAAGACCCAGTACTTC. V is TRBV29-1 and J is TRBJ2-5; 11 bases are a match to TRBD2. Germline-derived CDR1 and CDR2 are SQVTM and ANQGSEA. The trim removed 5 bases at V and 6 bases at J, leaving 17 bases unmatched. The CDR3 spans 17 residues.

This rearrangement joins TRBV5-6 to TRBJ2-1; TRBD1 might be the D (6 bases). Trimming took 0 bases from V and 5 from J, leaving 24 bases between them. Looked up from germline, CDR1 is SGHDT and CDR2 is YYEEEE. The CDR3 length is 19 residues. The CDR3 DNA sequence: TGTGCCAGCAGCTTGGCCTCCCCCCCCGGGACACCAGGGCACAATGAGCAGTTCTTC. Its translation: CASSLASPPGTPGHNEQFF.

CDR3 sequence (DNA): TGTGCCAGCAGCTCAAGGACAGGGCGGCACAATGAGCAGTTCTTC. Translating gives CASSSRTGRHNEQFF. J is TRBJ2-1 and V is TRBV7-8; 8 nucleotides match TRBD1. The V gene's germline CDR1 is SGHVS and CDR2 FQNEAQ. V shed 4 bases, J shed 5 bases, and the junction held 7 bases outside the gene matches. The CDR3 has 15 residues. Drawing the rest from reference TRBV7-8 and TRBJ2-1, the complete variable domain is GAGVSQSPRYKVAKRGQDVALRCDPISGHVSLFWYQQALGQGPEFLTYFQNEAQLDKSGLPSDRFFAERPEGSVSTLKIQRTQQEDSAVYLCASSSRTGRHNEQFFGPGTRLTVL.

The CDR3: CASSRQGWASEQFF. For the CDR3, the DNA is TGTGCCAGCAGCCGCCAGGGGTGGGCCAGTGAGCAGTTCTTC. The rearrangement joins TRBV7-3 to TRBJ2-1; D may be TRBD1 (6 bases). V was shortened by 5 bases and J by 9 bases, with 17 bases between the two germline ends. Germline lookup yields CDR1 SGHTA and CDR2 FQGTGA. The CDR3 contains 14 residues.

The gene calls are TRBV7-3 and TRBJ1-2; D is perhaps TRBD1 (5 bases). Germline assignment: CDR1 SGHTA and CDR2 FQGTGA. The CDR3 has 15 residues. V was trimmed by 5 bases and J by 0 bases, leaving 13 bases between them. CDR3 sequence reads: CASSLRGGTNYGYTF. The CDR3, as DNA: TGTGCCAGCAGCCTCCGCGGGGGAACTAACTATGGCTACACCTTC.

The V gene is TRBV11-2, the J gene TRBJ2-1; TRBD2 aligns across 8 bases. CDR3 length: 15 residues. Germline values: CDR1 SGHAT, CDR2 FQNNGV. The ends lost 5 bases at V and 5 bases at J; junction bases unmatched: 8. The CDR3 loop is CASSQGLALNNEQFF. CDR3 bases: TGTGCCAGCAGCCAAGGACTAGCCCTAAACAATGAGCAGTTCTTC.

Remarks on this clone: At one end the junction does not follow the germline gene, possibly because of a read error. CDR3 loop: CASSESFEAVVF. The CDR3 DNA reads as TGCGCCAGCAGTGAGTCGTTTGAGGCCGTAGTCTTC. The chain joins TRBV10-1 to TRBJ2-7; no firm D call. Germline V gene lookup returns CDR1 WNHNN and CDR2 SYGVQD (reference sequence). The CDR3 has 12 residues.

This chain links TRBV9 with TRBJ2-3; 12 nucleotides match TRBD2. Per germline, CDR1 SGDLS and CDR2 YYNGEE. This CDR3 region has 16 residues. With V trimmed by 4 bases and J by 2 bases, 5 bases remained unmatched. The CDR3 DNA reads TGTGCCAGCAGCCCCACTAGCGGGGGGACCACAGATACGCAGTATTTT. It yields the protein CASSPTSGGTTDTQYF.

This chain connects TRBV7-2 to TRBJ1-6, with D possibly TRBD1 on 5 matching bases. Germline-derived CDR1 and CDR2 are SGHTA and FQGNSA. The CDR3 runs 14 residues. With 2 bases removed from V and 8 bases from J, the gap between germline ends came to 10 bases. CDR3 sequence: CASSLRGIDSPLHF. CDR3 bases: TGTGCCAGCAGCTTAAGGGGTATAGATTCACCCCTCCACTTT.

The V call is TRBV11-2, the J call TRBJ1-2; D remains ambiguous. V dropped 5 bases and J dropped 4 bases, with 23 bases sitting between them. Germline CDR1 is SGHAT and CDR2 is FQNNGV. CDR3 length: 17 residues. The CDR3 region has the DNA TGTGCCAGCAGCCCAAGAACACAGCAAATGAAGCTCTATGGCTACACCTTC. This gives the protein CASSPRTQQMKLYGYTF.

V and J are TRBV9 and TRBJ2-1; 7 nucleotides line up with TRBD1. Germline trimming cut 1 base from V and 10 bases from J; bases unmatched to any gene: 14. The CDR3 consists of 16 residues. CDR1 is SGDLS, CDR2 YYNGEE, per germline. The CDR3 protein is CASSVSSGQYNEEQFF. The CDR3 region has the DNA TGTGCCAGCAGCGTATCATCGGGACAGTACAATGAGGAGCAGTTCTTC.

The chain couples TRBV5-7 to TRBJ1-3; tentative D call: TRBD1 (5 bases). TRBV5-7 is an open reading frame whose function is uncertain. V was pared by 5 bases and J by 2 bases, with 11 bases between. The CDR3 is 14 amino acids. CDR3 in amino acids: CASRPEQAGNTIYF. The CDR3 DNA is TGTGCCAGCAGACCCGAACAGGCTGGAAACACCATATATTTT.

The genes are TRBV6-1 and TRBJ2-3, with TRBD2 identical over 7 bases. Trimming cost V 4 bases and J 5 bases; bases outside gene matches: 12. Per germline, CDR1 MNHNS and CDR2 SASEGT. The CDR3 sequence is 16 residues long. CDR3 bases: TGTGCCAGCAGTGTACTAAGCGGGAACCCTCGAGATACGCAGTATTTT. Protein sequence: CASSVLSGNPRDTQYF.

The V and J genes are TRBV4-3 and TRBJ1-2; 8 bases are shared with TRBD1. The CDR3 extends over 16 amino acids. With 4 bases clipped from V and 7 bases from J, the junction kept 14 bases outside the gene matches. Germline CDR1 and CDR2: LGHNA and YSLEER. The CDR3 loop reads CASSLGNYDRGSGYTF. CDR3 bases: TGCGCCAGCAGCCTTGGAAACTACGACAGGGGTAGTGGCTACACCTTC.

Comments on this clone: The junction departs from the called germline gene at one end, perhaps through a read error. The chain is built from TRBV7-2 and TRBJ2-1, with TRBD2 identical over 11 bases. The CDR3 totals 15 residues. Germline V gives CDR1 SGHTA, CDR2 FQGNSA. The CDR3 DNA reads as TGTGCCAGCAGCGTAGCGGGGGGGCCCTACAATGAGCAGTTCTTC. It encodes CASSVAGGPYNEQFF. Full variable domain (missing parts from reference TRBV7-2 and TRBJ2-1): GAGVSQSPSNKVTEKGKDVELRCDPISGHTALYWYRQSLGQGLEFLIYFQGNSAPDKSGLPSDRFSAERTGGSVSTLTIQRTQQEDSAVYLCASSVAGGPYNEQFFGPGTRLTVL.

This rearrangement joins TRBV6-5 to TRBJ2-1; the match to TRBD2 covers 12 bases. The germline gives CDR1 MNHEY, CDR2 SVGAGI. The CDR3 runs 16 residues. J was trimmed by 6 bases and V by 0 bases; bases with no gene match: 3. The CDR3 DNA follows: TGTGCCAGCAGTTACTCGAAACTAGCGGGGGGCAATGAGCAGTTCTTC. This codes for CASSYSKLAGGNEQFF.

The rearrangement joins TRBV27 to TRBJ2-5, with D perhaps TRBD1 (5 bases). There are 12 residues in the CDR3. CDR1 is MNHEY, CDR2 SMNVEV, per germline (reference sequence). Trimming took 3 bases from V and 7 from J, leaving 9 bases between them. As DNA, the CDR3 is TGTGCCAGCAGTTTCCAGGGCCGGACCCAGTACTTC. Translated, it gives CASSFQGRTQYF.

Only a few counts were recorded for this clone. The chain recombines TRBV4-2 with TRBJ1-6, with 9 bases fitting TRBD1. Trimming took 4 bases from V and 10 from J; bases not matched to a gene: 5. The CDR3 spans 14 residues. Germline CDR1 LGHNA, CDR2 YNFKEQ. The CDR3 DNA reads TGTGCCAGCAGCCCGGACAGGGGAAGCTCACCCCTCCACTTT. Its protein product is CASSPDRGSSPLHF.

This chain links TRBV7-2 with TRBJ2-1; TRBD2 aligns across 10 bases. V was clipped by 1 base and J by 7 bases; unmatched bases: 7. The CDR3 spans 16 residues. Germline CDR1 is SGHTA and CDR2 is FQGNSA. CDR3 nucleotide sequence: TGTGCCAGCAGCTTAGAGCGGGGGGGCCTGAGGAATGAGCAGTTCTTC. It translates to CASSLERGGLRNEQFF.

This clone was seen more than once but under ten times. The rearrangement joins TRBV7-2 to TRBJ1-5; D unresolved. V lost 1 base and J 6 bases, leaving 10 bases between the germline ends. This CDR3 region has 14 residues. Per the germline V gene, CDR1 is SGHTA and CDR2 is FQGNSA. Here the CDR3 DNA reads TGTGCCAGCAGCTTAGTGGACTCCCCTCAGCCCCAGCATTTT. This gives the protein CASSLVDSPQPQHF.

V is TRBV6-6 and J is TRBJ1-1; 10 bases line up with TRBD1. The CDR3 runs to 15 residues. Germline values: CDR1 MNHNY, CDR2 SVGAGI (reference sequence). V shed 7 bases and J 5 bases; nucleotides not matched to a gene: 10. DNA for the CDR3: TGTGCCAGCACCAAGGAGGACAGGGGGGATACTGAAGCTTTCTTT. This codes for CASTKEDRGDTEAFF.

CDR3 region: CAISEERESPEQYF. DNA of the CDR3: TGTGCCATCAGTGAAGAAAGGGAGAGTCCCGAGCAGTACTTC. This rearrangement joins TRBV10-3 to TRBJ2-7, with D possibly matching TRBD2 (5 bases). CDR3 size: 14 residues. V gave up 3 bases and J gave up 6 bases, with 15 bases separating them. The germline V gene has CDR1 ENHRY and CDR2 SYGVKD.